A single sample gave rise to the 26 T cell receptor beta chains below, sequenced in a study of circulating CD8 cells and anti-PD-1 response in melanoma. Sorting of live CD3+CD8+TCRalphabeta+ cells by PD-1 and/or TIGIT gave four subsets. Each library started from approximately 15 ng of total RNA using the QIAseq Immune Repertoire TCR panel. TCRdb passed the reads through MiXCR, listing each CDR3 protein once. The sample lists approximately 330 distinct CDR3 sequences, over 7% occurring once. The sample consisted of CD8+ T cells from PBMCs, taken at baseline or after one month of anti-PD-1 therapy (not recorded which). Source of these receptors: a human donor with melanoma.

This clonotype is judged large. V and J are TRBV5-8 and TRBJ1-5, with unresolved D. Germline V lookup: CDR1 SGHTS, CDR2 YDEGEE. There are 16 residues in the CDR3. V was trimmed by 0 bases and J by 1 base, leaving 11 bases between them. CDR3 protein: CASSLVGVMSNQPQHF. CDR3 sequence (DNA): TGTGCCAGCAGCTTGGTCGGGGTAATGAGCAATCAGCCCCAGCATTTT.

The chain carries TRBV19 and TRBJ2-2, with D possibly being TRBD2 (6 bases). This CDR3 is 14 amino acids long. Trimming pared 5 bases from V and 4 bases from J, leaving 11 bases between. Germline loops: CDR1 LNHDA, CDR2 SQIVND (reference sequence). The CDR3 loop reads CASSHGTSTGELFF. For the CDR3, the DNA is TGTGCCAGTAGTCACGGGACTTCCACCGGGGAGCTGTTTTTT.

Sample share makes this clonotype medium-sized. The chain has TRBV7-2 and TRBJ2-2, with 9 positions matching TRBD1. The CDR3 is 15 amino acids. J was trimmed by 3 bases and V by 6 bases; bases with no gene match: 5. Germline V gives CDR1 SGHTA, CDR2 FQGNSA. The CDR3 loop is CASSFGTGYTGELFF. The CDR3 nucleotides are TGTGCCAGCAGTTTCGGGACAGGGTACACCGGGGAGCTGTTTTTT.

On this clonotype itself: This may stem from a read error, because a much larger clone lies one nucleotide away. The V call is TRBV19, the J call TRBJ1-1; D call uncertain. The CDR3 sequence is 15 residues long. Germline V gene data show CDR1 as LNHDA and CDR2 as SQIVND (reference sequence). The CDR3 nucleotides are TGTGCCAGTAGTATCCAGAAGCTTGGGAACACTGAAGCTTTATTT. Translated: CASSIQKLGNTEALF.

By share of the sample, this clonotype is large. This chain joins TRBV5-5 and TRBJ2-3, with 8 positions matching TRBD2. The length of the CDR3 is 15 residues. Germline V gene data show CDR1 as SGHKS and CDR2 as YYEKEE (reference sequence). V lost 3 bases and J lost 3; bases outside the gene matches: 6. Here the CDR3 DNA reads TGTGCCAGCAGCTATATTAGCGGGGAAACAGATACGCAGTATTTT. Protein product: CASSYISGETDTQYF. Combining the CDR3 with reference TRBV5-5 and TRBJ2-3 gives the whole variable domain DAGVTQSPTHLIKTRGQQVTLRCSPISGHKSVSWYQQVLGQGPQFIFQYYEKEERGRGNFPDRFSARQFPNYSSELNVNALLLGDSALYLCASSYISGETDTQYFGPGTRLTVL.

This clonotype is judged medium-sized (0.01 to 0.1%). The gene calls are TRBV27 and TRBJ2-5; no clear D gene. V was pared by 4 bases and J by 5 bases, with 11 bases between. CDR1 and CDR2 (germline): MNHEY, SMNVEV (reference sequence). The CDR3 spans 13 residues. The CDR3: CASSSGLSETQYF. CDR3 nucleotide sequence: TGTGCCAGCAGTTCTGGGCTTTCGGAGACCCAGTACTTC.

As for this clonotype: Since no conserved phenylalanine or tryptophan closes the CDR3, a read error is the likely cause. The chain carries TRBV7-3 and TRBJ1-2; D unclear. The CDR3 extends over 13 amino acids. Germline V CDR1 and CDR2: SGHTA, FQGTGA. V lost 2 bases, J lost 4 bases, and 8 bases lay in between. The CDR3 coding sequence is TGTGCCAGCAGCTTAGGGCTGGTCTATGGCTACACCTCC. Its protein product is CASSLGLVYGYTS.

In this sample, this clonotype is medium-sized. V and J are TRBV19 and TRBJ2-1; D possibly corresponds to TRBD1 (5 bases). V gave up 5 bases and J gave up 6 bases, with 11 bases separating them. Germline V gene sequence: CDR1 LNHDA, CDR2 SQIVND (reference sequence). The CDR3 runs to 13 residues. CDR3 region: CASSWQGRNEQFF. CDR3 bases: TGTGCCAGTAGTTGGCAGGGCCGCAATGAGCAGTTCTTC. Filled out from reference TRBV19 and TRBJ2-1, the complete variable domain reads DGGITQSPKYLFRKEGQNVTLSCEQNLNHDAMYWYRQDPGQGLRLIYYSQIVNDFQKGDIAEGYSVSREKKESFPLTVTSAQKNPTAFYLCASSWQGRNEQFFGPGTRLTVL.

This clonotype is deemed medium-sized. For the CDR3, the DNA is TGTGCCAGCAGCCTACCCCCGTACGAGCAGTACTTC. This codes for CASSLPPYEQYF. The genes are TRBV7-8 and TRBJ2-7; D is ambiguous. V lost 5 bases to trimming and J lost 4 bases, with 9 bases between them. Germline V lookup: CDR1 SGHVS, CDR2 FQNEAQ. CDR3 length: 12 amino acids.

In its sample, this clonotype ranks as medium-sized (0.01 to 0.1%). The V call is TRBV7-3, the J call TRBJ2-3; TRBD2 matches 10 bases. CDR1 and CDR2 from the germline V gene are SGHTA and FQGTGA. The CDR3 contains 18 residues. Trimming at V came to 5 bases and at J to 4 bases, leaving 15 bases not matched to a gene. The chain's CDR3 is CASSHPISGGAESDTQYF. The CDR3 region has the DNA TGTGCCAGCAGCCATCCCATCAGCGGGGGGGCCGAATCAGATACGCAGTATTTT.

Judged by abundance, this clonotype is medium-sized (0.01 to 0.1%). This chain links TRBV4-3 with TRBJ2-1; 13 positions agree with TRBD2. The V gene's germline CDR1 is LGHNA and CDR2 YSLEER. V was clipped by 4 bases and J by 6 bases; unmatched bases: 9. CDR3 length: 17 amino acids. The CDR3, as DNA: TGCGCCAGCAGCCCTCGGACTAGCGGGGGTTTTGGCAATGAGCAGTTCTTC. The encoded protein is CASSPRTSGGFGNEQFF.

This clonotype qualifies as medium-sized (0.01 to 0.1%). The rearrangement links TRBV4-1 to TRBJ2-7, with D perhaps being TRBD1 or TRBD2 (5 bases each). Germline assignment: CDR1 MGHRA and CDR2 YSYEKL. The V gene lost 3 bases and the J gene lost 0 bases, with 9 bases spanning the gap. The CDR3 extends over 14 amino acids. The CDR3 reads CASSHRDGSYEQYF. The CDR3 bases are TGCGCCAGCAGCCACCGGGACGGCTCCTACGAGCAGTACTTC.

This clonotype is large by share. The CDR3 is CASSFASPYEQYF. Written as DNA, the CDR3 is TGTGCCAGCAGTTTCGCCAGTCCCTACGAGCAGTACTTC. This chain connects TRBV28 to TRBJ2-7; D uncertain. CDR1 and CDR2 (germline): MDHEN, SYDVKM. V was trimmed by 3 bases and J by 2 bases, leaving 8 bases between them. The CDR3 totals 13 residues.

Turning to this clonotype: Germline is not matched at one junction end, which may reflect a read error. The rearrangement uses TRBV19 and TRBJ2-1, with TRBD2 identical over 7 bases. This CDR3 region has 12 residues. Germline values: CDR1 LNHDA, CDR2 SQIVND (reference sequence). CDR3 coding DNA: TGTACCAGTAGTATCGGGAGGAATGAGCAGTTCTTC. This encodes CTSSIGRNEQFF.

This clonotype was detected only a few times. A read error may explain this, as a much larger clone is one base away. V gene TRBV19 combines with J gene TRBJ1-1, with D tentatively TRBD1 (5 bases). The V gene's germline CDR1 is LNHDA and CDR2 SQIVND (reference sequence). The CDR3 contains 15 residues. CDR3 nucleotide sequence: TGTGCCAGTAGTATAGTGGGCAGGGCGAACTCTGAAGCTTTCTTT. Its protein product is CASSIVGRANSEAFF.

Judged by abundance, this clonotype is medium-sized. The chain carries TRBV29-1 and TRBJ2-7; possibly TRBD2 for D (5 bases). The CDR3 spans 13 residues. V was trimmed by 3 bases and J by 3 bases, leaving 12 bases between them. The V gene's germline CDR1 is SQVTM and CDR2 ANQGSEA. For the CDR3, the DNA is TGCAGCGTTGACGGGGAGCAGAACTACGAGCAGTACTTC. It translates to CSVDGEQNYEQYF.

This clonotype is medium-sized by share. The chain employs TRBV29-1 and TRBJ2-7; unclear D gene. The V and J ends lost 7 bases and 0 bases respectively, with 13 bases between them. In germline, CDR1 is SQVTM, CDR2 ANQGSEA. The CDR3 is 13 amino acids. CDR3 amino acids: CSATGWGSYEQYF. CDR3 bases: TGCAGCGCCACTGGGTGGGGCTCCTACGAGCAGTACTTC.

By sample share, this clonotype is large. CDR3 sequence (DNA): TGTGCCAGCAGCTTAACCCCTAGCGGGGGGGATACGCAGTATTTT. This sequence encodes CASSLTPSGGDTQYF. This rearrangement joins TRBV7-3 to TRBJ2-3; 11 bases fit TRBD2. The germline gives CDR1 SGHTA, CDR2 FQGTGA. Losses at the gene ends were 0 bases for V and 6 bases for J; bases not matched to a gene: 2. The CDR3 loop spans 15 amino acids.

This clonotype is categorized as medium-sized. The chain is built from TRBV29-1 and TRBJ2-2; D call uncertain. The CDR3 is 11 amino acids. Deletions cut 7 bases from V and 9 bases from J, with 12 bases between. Germline lookup yields CDR1 SQVTM and CDR2 ANQGSEA. The chain's CDR3 is CSGYLERELFF. The CDR3 DNA reads as TGCAGCGGCTATTTGGAAAGGGAGCTGTTTTTT.

The chain joins TRBV20-1 to TRBJ2-3, with D unresolved. The V and J ends lost 5 bases and 1 base respectively, with 13 bases between them. CDR1 is DFQATT, CDR2 SNEGSKA, per germline (reference sequence). This CDR3 region has 14 residues. The CDR3 bases are TGCAGTGCTCCGGTAACGGTGCGCACAGATACGCAGTATTTT. This translates into CSAPVTVRTDTQYF.

This clonotype is medium-sized within its sample. The chain uses TRBV5-4 and TRBJ2-3, with no clear D. Trimming stripped 0 bases from V and 2 bases from J, with 13 bases between. The CDR3 totals 16 residues. Germline CDR1 and CDR2: SGHNT and YYREEE (reference sequence). CDR3 sequence: CASSLDFSSSTDTQYF. The DNA of the CDR3 is TGTGCCAGCAGCTTGGATTTCAGTTCTTCCACAGATACGCAGTATTTT.

Judged by abundance, this clonotype is large. The genes are TRBV2 and TRBJ2-6; D ambiguous. Trimming removed 2 bases from V and 8 bases from J, with 7 bases in between. CDR1 and CDR2 from the germline V gene are SNHLY and FYNNEI. The CDR3 covers 13 residues. The CDR3 DNA reads as TGTGCCAGCAGTGAAACGTCGACCAACGTCCTGACTTTC. This encodes CASSETSTNVLTF.

The chain uses TRBV27 and TRBJ2-6; 10 positions agree with TRBD1. CDR1 is MNHEY and CDR2 is SMNVEV in the germline V gene (reference sequence). The CDR3 runs 17 residues. The J segment lost 3 bases and the V segment lost 5 bases, leaving 7 bases of the junction unmatched. CDR3 in DNA: TGTGCCAGCAGTCCGCAGACAGGGGGCTTTGGGGCCAACGTCCTGACTTTC. It encodes CASSPQTGGFGANVLTF.

This clonotype counts as large (0.1 to 1%). V usage is TRBV19 and J usage is TRBJ2-5; either TRBD1 or TRBD2 may fit D (5 bases each). The CDR3 contains 14 residues. Germline values: CDR1 LNHDA, CDR2 SQIVND (reference sequence). The germline V and J ends were trimmed by 2 bases and 6 bases, with 13 bases remaining between them. The CDR3 here is CASSIRGAGKTQYF. CDR3 coding DNA: TGTGCCAGTAGTATACGGGGCGCTGGGAAGACCCAGTACTTC.

By sample share, this clonotype is medium-sized (0.01 to 0.1%). The V and J genes are TRBV9 and TRBJ2-5, with 7 bases aligning to TRBD2. The germline V gene has CDR1 SGDLS and CDR2 YYNGEE. V lost 4 bases to trimming and J lost 3 bases; unmatched junction nucleotides: 9. There are 15 residues in the CDR3. CDR3 DNA: TGTGCCAGCAGCCCACGAATCGGACTAGAAGAGACCCAGTACTTC. Translation gives CASSPRIGLEETQYF.

Within the sample, this clonotype is medium-sized (0.01 to 0.1%). The chain recombines TRBV2 with TRBJ2-7; no clear D gene. The CDR3 spans 13 residues. Per germline, CDR1 SNHLY and CDR2 FYNNEI. V lost 4 bases, J lost 0 bases, and 7 bases lay in between. The CDR3 DNA sequence: TGTGCCAGCAGTGTTGGCAACTCCTACGAGCAGTACTTC. Translation: CASSVGNSYEQYF.